Each of the 9 T cell receptor beta chains below was sequenced from the same sample in a study of blood T cell repertoires in COVID-19. TCRdb keeps only in-frame clones here, not all; method: immunoSEQ multiplex PCR. This sample has fewer than 85,000 clones, with around four fifths found just once. The material sequenced was peripheral blood. The receptors were sampled from a woman aged 55-69 years with acute or convalescent COVID-19.

The J gene is TRBJ2-7, the V gene TRBV10-3; 10 nucleotides match TRBD1. Germline trimming cut 5 bases from V and 3 bases from J; bases unmatched to any gene: 4. Germline V lookup: CDR1 ENHRY, CDR2 SYGVKD. The length of the CDR3 is 14 residues. The CDR3 DNA is TGTGCCATCAGTCCGGGACAGGGGCGCTACGAGCAGTACTTC. It translates to CAISPGQGRYEQYF.

This rearrangement joins TRBV7-8 to TRBJ1-5; 8 bases are a match to TRBD1. Germline-derived CDR1 and CDR2 are SGHVS and FQNEAQ. CDR3 length equals 17 residues. V shed 0 bases and J 0 bases; nucleotides not matched to a gene: 4. The DNA of the CDR3 is TGTGCCAGCAGCTTAGCCCCGGGACAGGATAGCAATCAGCCCCAGCATTTT. Amino acids: CASSLAPGQDSNQPQHF.

The rearrangement uses TRBV9 and TRBJ2-7; tentatively, D is TRBD2 (7 bases). The CDR3 spans 14 residues. Germline-derived CDR1 and CDR2 are SGDLS and YYNGEE. The V gene lost 8 bases and the J gene lost 4 bases, with 19 bases spanning the gap. The CDR3 loop reads CARRGRLGSYEQYF. CDR3 in DNA: TGTGCCAGGCGGGGGCGTCTCGGGTCTTACGAGCAGTACTTC.

The J gene is TRBJ1-1, the V gene TRBV6-6, with D tentatively TRBD1 (5 bases). The V gene's germline CDR1 is MNHNY and CDR2 SVGAGI (reference sequence). Trimming pared 5 bases from V and 4 bases from J, leaving 26 bases between. The CDR3 length is 18 residues. CDR3 in amino acids: CASSHTWGLAGSVTEAFF. The CDR3 nucleotides read TGTGCCAGCAGTCATACCTGGGGACTAGCAGGGTCAGTCACTGAAGCTTTCTTT.

This chain links TRBV13 with TRBJ2-3; a weak D match, TRBD2 (6 bases). The CDR3 contains 19 residues. The V and J ends lost 4 bases and 0 bases respectively, with 23 bases between them. Germline lookup yields CDR1 PRHDT and CDR2 FYEKMQ (reference sequence). The CDR3 reads CASSSSGVIWEISTDTQYF. The CDR3, as DNA: TGTGCCAGCAGCTCGTCGGGGGTTATCTGGGAAATTAGCACAGATACGCAGTATTTT.

The chain couples TRBV6-5 to TRBJ2-5; the match to TRBD1 covers 8 bases. Germline V gives CDR1 MNHEY, CDR2 SVGAGI. The CDR3 runs to 15 residues. V dropped 5 bases and J dropped 5; count of bases not matched to a gene: 10. CDR3 in amino acids: CASSPGTGLGETQYF. The CDR3 DNA follows: TGTGCCAGCAGTCCCGGGACAGGCCTGGGGGAGACCCAGTACTTC.

The rearrangement joins TRBV7-2 to TRBJ2-7; D possibly corresponds to TRBD1 (6 bases). From germline, CDR1 is SGHTA and CDR2 FQGNSA. V lost 6 bases, J lost 2 bases, and 14 bases lay in between. The CDR3 sequence is 14 residues long. CDR3 sequence: CASSLAGVAYEQYF. The DNA of the CDR3 is TGTGCCAGCAGTCTAGCAGGGGTCGCCTACGAGCAGTACTTC.

The CDR3: CASSLDPRDRGYNEQFF. CDR3 DNA sequence: TGTGCCAGCAGCTTAGACCCCCGAGACAGGGGGTACAATGAGCAGTTCTTC. This chain links TRBV7-9 with TRBJ2-1; TRBD1 aligns across 9 bases. Germline V gene data show CDR1 as SEHNR and CDR2 as FQNEAQ (reference sequence). The CDR3 totals 17 residues. The junction had 8 bases not matched to a gene; V was cut back by 1 base and J by 4 bases.

The chain links TRBV6-5 to TRBJ2-3; D perhaps matches TRBD2 (7 bases). This CDR3 is 15 amino acids long. V gave up 7 bases and J gave up 5 bases, with 19 bases separating them. Looked up from germline, CDR1 is MNHEY and CDR2 is SVGAGI. The CDR3 loop reads CASTGFGGAEDTQYF. The CDR3 DNA is TGTGCCAGCACCGGGTTTGGGGGGGCTGAAGATACGCAGTATTTT.